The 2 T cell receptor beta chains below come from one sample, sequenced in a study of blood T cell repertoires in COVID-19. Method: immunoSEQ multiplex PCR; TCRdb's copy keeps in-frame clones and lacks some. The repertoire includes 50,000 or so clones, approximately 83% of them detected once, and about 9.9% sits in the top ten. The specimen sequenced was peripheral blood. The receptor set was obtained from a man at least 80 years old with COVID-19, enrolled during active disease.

CDR3 bases: TGTGCCAGCAGTGGACTAGCGGGTAACACAGATACGCAGTATTTT. Translating it yields CASSGLAGNTDTQYF. The rearrangement links TRBV2 to TRBJ2-3; the match to TRBD2 covers 10 bases. The germline gives CDR1 SNHLY, CDR2 FYNNEI. There are 15 residues in the CDR3. Unmatched junction bases numbered 3, after V lost 4 bases and J lost 2 bases.

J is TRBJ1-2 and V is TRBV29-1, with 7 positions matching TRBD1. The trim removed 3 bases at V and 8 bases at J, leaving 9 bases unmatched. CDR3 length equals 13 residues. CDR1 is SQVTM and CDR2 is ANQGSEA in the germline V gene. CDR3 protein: CSVDEEGAGGYTF. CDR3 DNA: TGCAGCGTTGACGAGGAGGGGGCAGGAGGCTACACCTTC.